This TCR beta chain was found in a study of blood T cell repertoires in COVID-19. Study-wide background: T cells, B-cell-depleted T cells, or PBMCs supplied cDNA or gDNA.

The CDR3 is 12 residues long. Trimming shortened V by 7 bases and J by 8 bases, and 14 bases separated the two germline ends. Per germline, CDR1 LNHDA and CDR2 SQIVND (reference sequence). Per the original methods: Amplification with reference gene primers provided the estimates of nucleated cell counts. Libraries were prepared by immunoSEQ multiplex PCR; TCRdb keeps only in-frame clonotypes and omits some of them. The V and J calls and the clone size are those of that table, but D and trimming were determined from the DNA. The sample contains hundreds of thousands of clones, just over 85% of which appear only once.

The TCR originated in a woman aged 30 to 39 with active or convalescent COVID-19. This sequence joins TRBV19 and TRBJ1-2, with D possibly TRBD1 on 5 matching bases. Specimen: peripheral blood. As DNA, the CDR3 is TGTGCCAGTACAGACAGCCCTCTAGGCTACACCTTC. As protein: CASTDSPLGYTF.